Listed here are 30 T cell receptor beta chains from one sample, sequenced in a study of T cells in Graves' hyperthyroidism and ophthalmopathy. Researchers took RNA transcripts and amplified the TCR beta CDR3 regions from them. TCR CDR3 regions were first amplified by RT-PCR with HTBI primers. Via MiXCR, TCRdb re-called the multiplex PCR reads, giving one row per CDR3 protein. The table shows 600,000 to 850,000 distinct CDR3 sequences, with roughly 20% occurring only once. The sequenced sample was blood. The receptors were gathered from a woman between 50 and 59 years old with Graves' hyperthyroidism that later progressed to Graves' ophthalmopathy.

The rearrangement links TRBV7-2 to TRBJ2-2; 9 bases are a match to TRBD1. CDR1 is SGHTA, CDR2 FQGNSA, per germline. This CDR3 comprises 19 residues. Unmatched junction bases numbered 17, after V lost 4 bases and J lost 5 bases. CDR3 loop: CASSSPPPGQGWRTGELFF. As DNA, the CDR3 is TGTGCCAGCAGCTCACCACCCCCGGGACAGGGCTGGAGGACCGGGGAGCTGTTTTTT.

This clonotype was seen ten or more times. The J gene is TRBJ2-1, the V gene TRBV5-1; no clear D gene. Deletions cut 0 bases from V and 6 bases from J, with 13 bases between. The CDR3 runs to 15 residues. Per the germline V gene, CDR1 is SGHRS and CDR2 is YFSETQ. In DNA, the CDR3 is TGCGCCAGCAGCTTGGTGGTGGGATGGGGCAATGAGCAGTTCTTC. This translates into CASSLVVGWGNEQFF.

This clonotype was observed at least ten times. This chain links TRBV2 with TRBJ1-5; D perhaps matches TRBD1 (5 bases). This CDR3 comprises 15 residues. Looked up from germline, CDR1 is SNHLY and CDR2 is FYNNEI. Trimming pared 6 bases from V and 3 bases from J, leaving 15 bases between. CDR3 sequence reads: CASSLLGRSNQPQHF. DNA of the CDR3: TGTGCCAGCAGCCTCCTGGGACGGTCCAATCAGCCCCAGCATTTT.

The V call is TRBV27, the J call TRBJ2-1; D is perhaps TRBD1 (6 bases). Per the germline V gene, CDR1 is MNHEY and CDR2 is SMNVEV (reference sequence). The V end was cut by 6 bases, the J end by 6 bases, with 15 bases between. The CDR3 covers 14 residues. Here the CDR3 reads CASRHREYRNEQFF. CDR3 bases: TGTGCCAGCAGGCACAGGGAGTATCGCAATGAGCAGTTCTTC.

The chain is built from TRBV9 and TRBJ2-1, with D possibly matching TRBD2 (6 bases). CDR3 length equals 14 residues. The germline V and J ends were trimmed by 3 bases and 5 bases, with 12 bases remaining between them. CDR1 SGDLS and CDR2 YYNGEE come from the germline V gene. In DNA form, the CDR3 reads TGTGCCAGCAGCGGGAGGGCCCAGGACAATGAGCAGTTCTTC. Amino acids: CASSGRAQDNEQFF.

Only a few counts were recorded for this clonotype. V usage is TRBV5-1 and J usage is TRBJ1-1; D is perhaps TRBD1 (5 bases). Trimming cost V 4 bases and J 1 base, with 20 bases left between them. The germline CDR1 and CDR2 sequences are SGHRS and YFSETQ. CDR3 size: 17 residues. CDR3 loop: CASSLRDDLPGNTEAFF. The CDR3 DNA reads as TGCGCCAGCAGCCTACGGGACGACTTACCCGGGAACACTGAAGCTTTCTTT.

V is TRBV18 and J is TRBJ2-1; TRBD2 agrees at 7 bases. This CDR3 comprises 15 residues. Germline-derived CDR1 and CDR2 are KGHSH and LQKENI. After removal of 4 bases from V and 7 bases from J, the junction contained 10 bases not matched to a gene. The CDR3 reads CASSRRLAIENEQFF. CDR3 nucleotides: TGTGCCAGCTCACGTCGACTAGCTATAGAGAATGAGCAGTTCTTC.

The J gene is TRBJ2-5, the V gene TRBV12-3 or TRBV12-4; 11 bases agree with TRBD2. After removal of 2 bases from V and 12 bases from J, the junction contained 8 bases not matched to a gene. The CDR3 consists of 14 residues. In DNA, the CDR3 is TGTGCCAGCAGTTTAAATAGCGGGGGGGATTTCAAGTACTTC. Its protein is CASSLNSGGDFKYF.

In this sample, this clonotype turned up once. In DNA form, the CDR3 reads TGCGCCAGCAGCGAAGGCAGAAAGAGCGAAAAACTGTTTTTT. As protein: CASSEGRKSEKLFF. The genes are TRBV5-1 and TRBJ1-4; D gene ambiguous. Germline CDR1 SGHRS, CDR2 YFSETQ. V was trimmed by 4 bases and J by 8 bases, leaving 15 bases between them. CDR3 length equals 14 residues.

The chain combines TRBV7-9 with TRBJ1-1; no reliable D call. From germline, CDR1 is SEHNR and CDR2 FQNEAQ (reference sequence). The CDR3 runs 11 residues. V was clipped by 5 bases and J by 6 bases, with 7 bases between them. The CDR3 is CASSKPPEAFF. The DNA for the CDR3 is TGTGCCAGCAGCAAACCACCTGAAGCTTTCTTT.

The genes are TRBV4-1 and TRBJ2-7; no definite D call. Germline lookup yields CDR1 MGHRA and CDR2 YSYEKL. V was trimmed by 0 bases and J by 5 bases, leaving 20 bases between them. The CDR3 consists of 17 residues. This CDR3 is CASSQDWAYGLGNEQYF. The CDR3 DNA follows: TGCGCCAGCAGCCAAGATTGGGCCTACGGTCTTGGAAACGAGCAGTACTTC.

Worth noting for this clonotype: Mismatch with germline at one junction end may stem from a read error. The chain links TRBV24-1 to TRBJ2-1, with D tentatively TRBD1 (6 bases). Looked up from germline, CDR1 is KGHDR and CDR2 is SFDVKD. The CDR3 extends over 17 amino acids. CDR3 region: CATGDRDIHRSYNEQFF. The CDR3 bases are TGTGCCACCGGTGATAGGGACATCCACCGCTCCTACAATGAGCAGTTCTTC.

The genes are TRBV7-8 and TRBJ1-3; D possibly corresponds to TRBD1 (5 bases). The CDR3 consists of 18 residues. The V gene lost 1 base and the J gene lost 1 base, with 17 bases spanning the gap. Germline values: CDR1 SGHVS, CDR2 FQNEAQ. The CDR3 loop reads CASSLGPSGVGSGNTIYF. In DNA, the CDR3 is TGTGCCAGCAGCTTAGGGCCCTCGGGGGTAGGGTCTGGAAACACCATATATTTT.

This clonotype occurred a few times. The chain uses TRBV7-9 and TRBJ2-2; D unclear. V lost 5 bases to trimming and J lost 7 bases, with 20 bases between them. There are 16 residues in the CDR3. Per germline, CDR1 SEHNR and CDR2 FQNEAQ (reference sequence). The CDR3 bases are TGTGCCAGCAGCAGCGTTCGAAGGCCATTCGGCGGGGAGCTGTTTTTT. This codes for CASSSVRRPFGGELFF.

V usage is TRBV6-2 or TRBV6-3 and J usage is TRBJ1-2; D unresolved. This CDR3 comprises 13 residues. Germline assignment: CDR1 MNHEY and CDR2 SVGEGT. V was pared by 2 bases and J by 8 bases, with 12 bases between. The CDR3 is CASSYNAAQGYTF. As DNA, the CDR3 is TGTGCCAGCAGTTACAATGCAGCCCAGGGCTACACCTTC.

The chain carries TRBV3-1 and TRBJ2-1; D is undetermined. This CDR3 contains 15 residues. CDR1 and CDR2 from the germline V gene are LGHDT and YNNKEL (reference sequence). The V end was cut by 0 bases, the J end by 0 bases, with 6 bases between. CDR3 coding DNA: TGTGCCAGCAGCCAAGACTCTATCTCCTACAATGAGCAGTTCTTC. Its translation: CASSQDSISYNEQFF.

A few counts support this clonotype. J is TRBJ2-3 and V is TRBV2; TRBD1 or TRBD2 may be the D gene (6 bases each). CDR1 and CDR2 (germline): SNHLY, FYNNEI. V was clipped by 3 bases and J by 8 bases, with 15 bases between them. This CDR3 spans 14 amino acids. CDR3 protein: CASSEVGAGGTQYF. CDR3 bases: TGTGCCAGCAGTGAGGTGGGGGCCGGGGGTACGCAGTATTTT.

V and J are TRBV20-1 and TRBJ1-6; D unclear. CDR1 and CDR2 (germline): DFQATT, SNEGSKA (reference sequence). CDR3 length: 12 amino acids. V shed 3 bases and J shed 5 bases, with 5 bases lying between them. This CDR3 is CSARGNNSPLHF. CDR3 sequence (DNA): TGCAGTGCTAGGGGGAATAATTCACCCCTCCACTTT.

This clonotype was observed many times. The CDR3 loop reads CSARRQGGLSRSQPQHF. For the CDR3, the DNA is TGCAGTGCTAGACGGCAGGGTGGTTTATCGCGGAGTCAGCCCCAGCATTTT. The rearrangement uses TRBV20-1 and TRBJ1-5; D is possibly TRBD1 (5 bases). The CDR3 is 17 residues long. Germline V gene lookup returns CDR1 DFQATT and CDR2 SNEGSKA (reference sequence). Trimming left V 2 bases short and J 6 bases short, with 23 bases between.

This clonotype was counted once. Since the CDR3 does not end with the conserved phenylalanine or tryptophan, this likely comes from a read error. The chain combines TRBV5-4 with TRBJ2-5; 11 bases match TRBD1. Unmatched junction bases numbered 6, after V lost 4 bases and J lost 1 base. Germline CDR1 is SGHNT and CDR2 is YYREEE (reference sequence). This CDR3 is built from 16 residues. CDR3 nucleotide sequence: TGTGCCAGCAGCCCTGGGACAGGGGGGCTCCAAGAGACCCAGTACCTC. Translation: CASSPGTGGLQETQYL.

This clonotype was counted many times. The rearrangement joins TRBV5-1 to TRBJ1-2; maybe TRBD1 (5 bases). Germline assignment: CDR1 SGHRS and CDR2 YFSETQ. V gave up 1 base and J gave up 7 bases, with 11 bases separating them. The CDR3 extends over 13 amino acids. The CDR3 bases are TGCGCCAGCAGCTTGAGAGCAGGGTCTGGCTACACCTTC. It yields the protein CASSLRAGSGYTF.

The CDR3 DNA reads TGTGCCAGCAGCACACAGGGCTTTGAAGGCTATGGCTACACCTTC. It yields the protein CASSTQGFEGYGYTF. The V call is TRBV7-9, the J call TRBJ1-2; tentatively, D is TRBD1 (6 bases). Germline loops: CDR1 SEHNR, CDR2 FQNEAQ (reference sequence). V lost 5 bases, J lost 4 bases, and 17 bases lay in between. The CDR3 runs to 15 residues.

The genes are TRBV4-2 and TRBJ1-2; TRBD1 aligns across 8 bases. After removal of 2 bases from V and 3 bases from J, the junction contained 8 bases not matched to a gene. The CDR3 runs to 16 residues. From germline, CDR1 is LGHNA and CDR2 YNFKEQ. The CDR3 spells CASSQPRDRNYYGYTF. DNA for the CDR3: TGTGCCAGCAGCCAACCGCGGGACAGGAATTACTATGGCTACACCTTC.

The chain joins TRBV7-9 to TRBJ1-2; 7 nucleotides agree with TRBD1. The length of the CDR3 is 15 residues. The trim removed 3 bases at V and 5 bases at J, leaving 9 bases unmatched. CDR1 and CDR2 (germline): SEHNR, FQNEAQ (reference sequence). The CDR3 is CASSLSQGVEYGYTF. CDR3 DNA: TGTGCCAGCAGCTTGAGTCAGGGGGTCGAGTATGGCTACACCTTC.

This clonotype was seen once. This may be a read error: a much more frequent sequence differs by one nucleotide. The V call is TRBV7-2, the J call TRBJ2-1; D may match TRBD1 or TRBD2 (7 bases each). Germline CDR1 and CDR2: SGHTA and FQGNSA. The length of the CDR3 is 17 residues. V was cut by 5 bases and J by 0 bases, with 17 bases left in between. CDR3 sequence (DNA): TGTACCAGCAGCCCCTCCCAGGGGGGGAGCTCCTACAATGAGCAGTTCTTC. The encoded protein is CTSSPSQGGSSYNEQFF.

This clonotype was counted at least ten times. V and J are TRBV10-3 and TRBJ1-1; no firm D call. Trimming pared 0 bases from V and 4 bases from J, leaving 3 bases between. Looked up from germline, CDR1 is ENHRY and CDR2 is SYGVKD. The CDR3 has 12 residues. This CDR3 is CAISESGTEAFF. In DNA form, the CDR3 reads TGTGCCATCAGTGAGTCCGGCACTGAAGCTTTCTTT.

The CDR3 here is CASIPSVGVVPQHF. CDR3 coding DNA: TGTGCCAGTATCCCCTCGGTGGGTGTGGTTCCCCAGCATTTT. This chain joins TRBV19 and TRBJ1-5; D not certain. This CDR3 has 14 residues. Germline loops: CDR1 LNHDA, CDR2 SQIVND (reference sequence). V dropped 7 bases and J dropped 10 bases, with 20 bases sitting between them.

This clonotype has only one observation. This chain connects TRBV10-3 to TRBJ2-3, with D perhaps matching TRBD1 (6 bases). This CDR3 comprises 14 residues. Germline lookup yields CDR1 ENHRY and CDR2 SYGVKD. The V end was cut by 3 bases, the J end by 3 bases, with 10 bases between. Here the CDR3 reads CAISDTGKTDTQYF. CDR3 DNA: TGTGCCATCAGTGACACAGGGAAGACAGATACGCAGTATTTT.

This clonotype was found many times. The chain combines TRBV4-1 with TRBJ1-6; D is ambiguous. The CDR3 runs 14 residues. Germline CDR1 and CDR2: MGHRA and YSYEKL. Trimming pared 1 base from V and 7 bases from J, leaving 8 bases between. The CDR3 is CASSQVGRNSPLHF. The CDR3 DNA sequence: TGCGCCAGCAGCCAAGTGGGAAGGAATTCACCCCTCCACTTT.

This clonotype occurred many times. The V gene is TRBV30, the J gene TRBJ1-1; D is ambiguous. Germline CDR1 is GTSNPN and CDR2 is SVGIG (reference sequence). CDR3 length: 13 amino acids. Trimming took 3 bases from V and 1 from J, leaving 9 bases between them. As DNA, the CDR3 is TGTGCCTGGAGGCAGACCACGAACACTGAAGCTTTCTTT. Protein sequence: CAWRQTTNTEAFF.